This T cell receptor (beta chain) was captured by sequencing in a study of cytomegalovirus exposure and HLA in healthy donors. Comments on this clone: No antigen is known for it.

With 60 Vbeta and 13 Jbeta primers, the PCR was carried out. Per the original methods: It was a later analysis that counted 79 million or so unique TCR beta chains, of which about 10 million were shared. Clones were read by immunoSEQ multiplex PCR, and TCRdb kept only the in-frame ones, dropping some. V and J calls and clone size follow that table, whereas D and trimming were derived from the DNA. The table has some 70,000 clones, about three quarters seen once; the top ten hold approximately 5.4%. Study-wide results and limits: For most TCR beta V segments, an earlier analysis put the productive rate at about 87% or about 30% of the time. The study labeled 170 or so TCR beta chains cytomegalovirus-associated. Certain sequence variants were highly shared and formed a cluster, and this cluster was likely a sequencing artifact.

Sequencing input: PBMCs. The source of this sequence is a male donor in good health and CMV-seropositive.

CDR3 sequence (DNA): TGTGCCAGCAGCGTAGGCCCGGGCGGGCGTCAGCCCCAGCATTTT. As protein: CASSVGPGGRQPQHF. The chain couples TRBV9 to TRBJ1-5; the D is unclear. The CDR3 is 15 amino acids. Deletions cut 0 bases from V and 6 bases from J, with 13 bases between. In germline, CDR1 is SGDLS, CDR2 YYNGEE.